This T cell receptor beta chain is drawn from a study of ipilimumab plus nivolumab after autologous stem cell transplantation. Using immunoSEQ multiplex PCR, the repertoire was profiled, and TCRdb retains in-frame clones only, with some absent. The sample carries about 43,000 clones, 88% recorded once. This clone was recorded only once. The CDR3 runs to 17 residues. Between the trimmed V and J ends, which lost 1 base and 3 bases, there was a span of 16 bases. Germline V gives CDR1 MNHEY, CDR2 SMNVEV (reference sequence). This TCR derives from a male donor with multiple myeloma. The sample was PBMCs, taken in a trial of ipilimumab plus nivolumab as post-transplant consolidation. The rearrangement joins TRBV27 to TRBJ1-5; D is ambiguous. This CDR3 is CASSLWAAPDPNQPQHF. The CDR3 DNA follows: TGTGCCAGCAGTTTATGGGCAGCGCCAGACCCCAATCAGCCCCAGCATTTT.